This entry lists 4 T cell receptor beta chains sequenced from one sample in a study of T cells in Graves' hyperthyroidism and ophthalmopathy. Amplification of TCR beta CDR3 regions used RNA as the template. Primed by the HTBI set, a first-round RT-PCR was run on the TCR CDR3. TCRdb ran MiXCR on the multiplex PCR reads and lists one entry per CDR3 protein. Here the sample spans about 290,000 distinct CDR3 sequences, roughly 15% being singletons. Material for sequencing was blood. The receptors shown here come from a woman between 40 and 55 years old with Graves' hyperthyroidism.

The chain recombines TRBV11-3 with TRBJ1-1; 9 bases align to TRBD1. V lost 2 bases and J lost 3; bases outside the gene matches: 7. The CDR3 consists of 16 residues. The germline CDR1 and CDR2 sequences are SGHNT and YENEEA. In nucleotides, the CDR3 is TGTGCCAGCAGCTTACGGGGACAGGGTAGCTACACTGAAGCTTTCTTT. Residues: CASSLRGQGSYTEAFF.

This clonotype was seen more than once but under ten times. The chain carries TRBV29-1 and TRBJ2-2, with D perhaps TRBD2 (5 bases). The V and J ends lost 7 bases and 4 bases respectively, with 10 bases between them. The CDR3 spans 12 residues. CDR1 SQVTM and CDR2 ANQGSEA come from the germline V gene. The CDR3 sequence: CSARRPTGELFF. CDR3 nucleotides: TGCAGCGCTCGGAGGCCCACCGGGGAGCTGTTTTTT.

CDR3 amino acids: CASSYDWAGASEAFF. The CDR3 DNA reads TGTGCCAGCAGTTACGATTGGGCGGGTGCTTCTGAAGCTTTCTTT. The rearrangement uses TRBV6-2 or TRBV6-3 and TRBJ1-1, with D unclear. V dropped 2 bases and J dropped 6 bases, with 16 bases sitting between them. Germline CDR1 and CDR2: MNHEY and SVGEGT. The CDR3 length is 15 residues.

This clonotype was seen at least ten times. The V and J genes are TRBV9 and TRBJ1-1, with 7 positions matching TRBD1. Germline CDR1 reads SGDLS; CDR2 reads YYNGEE. Unmatched junction bases numbered 7, after V lost 3 bases and J lost 5 bases. This CDR3 spans 14 amino acids. As DNA, the CDR3 is TGTGCCAGCAGCGCCACGACAGGGAGTACTGAAGCTTTCTTT. It is translated as CASSATTGSTEAFF.